The rows below give T cell receptor beta chains drawn from one sample of a study of control samples from healthy donors and cancer patients. TCRdb keeps only in-frame clones here, not all; method: immunoSEQ multiplex PCR. The sample holds fewer than 500,000 clones, 80% to 95% seen once. The sequenced sample consisted of PBMCs. The source of these receptors is a man aged 35 to 55 with head and neck cancer. CDR3s include the opening cysteine and the closing phenylalanine or tryptophan.

cdr3_length: 11; v_call: TRBV5-4; j_call: TRBJ1-1; cdr3_aa: CASSLNTEAFF
cdr3_length: 12; v_call: TRBV30; j_call: TRBJ1-6; cdr3_aa: CAWSLSDSPLHF
cdr3_length: 13; v_call: TRBV5-1; j_call: TRBJ2-7; cdr3_aa: CASAGGAYYEQYF
cdr3_length: 12; v_call: TRBV30; j_call: TRBJ1-2; cdr3_aa: CAWSPSNYGYTF
cdr3_length: 14; v_call: TRBV30; j_call: TRBJ1-6; cdr3_aa: CAWSPGQTNSPLHF
cdr3_length: 15; v_call: TRBV3-1/TRBV3-2; j_call: TRBJ2-5; cdr3_aa: CASSQRDRGGETQYF
cdr3_length: 15; v_call: TRBV3-1/TRBV3-2; j_call: TRBJ2-7; cdr3_aa: CASSPVSSGLDEQYF
cdr3_length: 15; v_call: TRBV5-4; j_call: TRBJ2-3; cdr3_aa: CASSLVQGPTDTQYF
cdr3_length: 16; v_call: TRBV11-3; j_call: TRBJ2-5; cdr3_aa: CASSLDTGGNQETQYF
cdr3_length: 13; v_call: TRBV12-3/TRBV12-4; j_call: TRBJ2-2; cdr3_aa: CASSGTGTEELFF
cdr3_length: 11; v_call: TRBV11-2; j_call: TRBJ2-7; cdr3_aa: CASSLGFEQYF
cdr3_length: 12; v_call: TRBV7-9; j_call: TRBJ1-1; cdr3_aa: CASSSSGLAAFF
cdr3_length: 13; v_call: TRBV12-3/TRBV12-4; j_call: TRBJ1-1; cdr3_aa: CASTPPMNTEAFF
cdr3_length: 16; v_call: TRBV6-1; j_call: TRBJ1-1; cdr3_aa: CASSDRQGAMGAEAFF
cdr3_length: 12; v_call: TRBV9; j_call: TRBJ1-2; cdr3_aa: CASSAGAEGYTF
cdr3_length: 17; v_call: TRBV4-3; j_call: TRBJ2-1; cdr3_aa: CASSQGLAGGPYNEQFF
cdr3_length: 13; v_call: TRBV7-2; j_call: TRBJ1-1; cdr3_aa: CASSLGEGTEAFF
cdr3_length: 13; v_call: TRBV28; j_call: TRBJ1-1; cdr3_aa: CASSWGARPEAFF
cdr3_length: 15; v_call: TRBV6-4; j_call: TRBJ1-1; cdr3_aa: CASSVVAGGNTEAFF
cdr3_length: 14; v_call: TRBV7-9; j_call: TRBJ1-5; cdr3_aa: CASSFGLEGQPQHF
cdr3_length: 11; v_call: TRBV19; j_call: TRBJ1-1; cdr3_aa: CASSTNTEAFF
cdr3_length: 13; v_call: TRBV30; j_call: TRBJ1-2; cdr3_aa: CASTPGPVYGYTF
cdr3_length: 14; v_call: TRBV11-1; j_call: TRBJ1-6; cdr3_aa: CASSLGGRRSPLHF
cdr3_length: 16; v_call: TRBV5-1; j_call: TRBJ2-3; cdr3_aa: CASSSGTSPSTDTQYF
cdr3_length: 15; v_call: TRBV18; j_call: TRBJ1-1; cdr3_aa: CASSPPGMGGTEAFF